Listed here are 3 T cell receptor beta chains from one sample, sequenced in a study of T cell repertoires in cytomegalovirus infection. MiXCR was run by TCRdb on the reads, yielding one entry per CDR3 protein. Among about 890,000 distinct CDR3 sequences listed, roughly 31% were seen once. No cognate antigen is known for these TCRs. The sequenced sample was cultured CD8+ T cells from PBMCs, obtained from culture after CMV antigen stimulation. The receptors stem from a human donor in good health (CMV status not recorded). Some clones in this sample may be carry-over from other donors' samples.

This clonotype was detected ten times or more. The chain links TRBV7-2 to TRBJ1-1, with 9 bases fitting TRBD1. Germline V gene sequence: CDR1 SGHTA, CDR2 FQGNSA. The ends lost 6 bases at V and 6 bases at J; junction bases unmatched: 5. The CDR3 extends over 13 amino acids. This CDR3 is CASRGQGYPEAFF. The CDR3 coding sequence is TGTGCCAGCAGAGGACAGGGGTACCCTGAAGCTTTCTTT.

The rearrangement uses TRBV2 and TRBJ2-6; 7 positions agree with TRBD2. Per germline, CDR1 SNHLY and CDR2 FYNNEI. The length of the CDR3 is 14 residues. V trimming: 2 bases; J trimming: 14 bases; junction bases outside the gene matches: 9. The CDR3 loop reads CASSEKPGGGILTF. DNA of the CDR3: TGTGCCAGCAGTGAAAAACCCGGCGGGGGTATCCTGACTTTC.

The gene calls are TRBV11-2 and TRBJ1-3, with D unresolved. Germline V gene sequence: CDR1 SGHAT, CDR2 FQNNGV. V dropped 5 bases and J dropped 0 bases, with 11 bases sitting between them. The CDR3 totals 15 residues. In nucleotides, the CDR3 is TGTGCCAGCAGCCTTGGAACCCGCTCTGGAAACACCATATATTTT. It encodes CASSLGTRSGNTIYF.